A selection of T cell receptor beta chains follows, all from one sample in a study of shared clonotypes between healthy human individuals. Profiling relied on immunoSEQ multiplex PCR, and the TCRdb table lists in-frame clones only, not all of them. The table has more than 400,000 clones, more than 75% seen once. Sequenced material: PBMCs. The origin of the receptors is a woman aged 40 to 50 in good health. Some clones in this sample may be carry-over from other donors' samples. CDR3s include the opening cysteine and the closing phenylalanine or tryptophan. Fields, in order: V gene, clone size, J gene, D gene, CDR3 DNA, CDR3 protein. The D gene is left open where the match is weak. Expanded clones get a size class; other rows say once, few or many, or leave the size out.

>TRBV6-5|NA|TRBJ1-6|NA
TGTGCCAGCAGTCGACAGCGGGGGTCACCCCTCCACTTT
CASSRQRGSPLHF
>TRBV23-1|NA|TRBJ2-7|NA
TGCGCCAGCAGTCCGCCTCGGGGGACTTACGAGCAGTACTTC
CASSPPRGTYEQYF
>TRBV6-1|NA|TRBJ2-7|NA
TGTGCCAGCAGTCCCCAGGTTGGGGAGACCTACGAGCAGTACTTC
CASSPQVGETYEQYF
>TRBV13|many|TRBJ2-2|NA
TGTGCCAGCAGCCCTCTGCTCACCGGGGAGCTGTTTTTT
CASSPLLTGELFF
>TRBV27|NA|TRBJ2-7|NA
TGTGCCAGCAGTTTAAGACAGGACTCCTACGAGCAGTACTTC
CASSLRQDSYEQYF
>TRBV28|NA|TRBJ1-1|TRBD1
TGTGCCAGCAGTCCGAGGGGGCTCGCTGAAGCTTTCTTT
CASSPRGLAEAFF
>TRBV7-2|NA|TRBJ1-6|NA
TGTGCCAGCAGCCCTGGAACAGGGAGACGTTCACCCCTCCACTTT
CASSPGTGRRSPLHF
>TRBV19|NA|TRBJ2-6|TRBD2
TGTGCCAGTAGTTTCCTTAGCGGGAGTGGCTCTGGGGCCAACGTCCTGACTTTC
CASSFLSGSGSGANVLTF
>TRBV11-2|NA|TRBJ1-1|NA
TGTGCCAGCAACCCCGGGACGGTTGAAGCTTTCTTT
CASNPGTVEAFF
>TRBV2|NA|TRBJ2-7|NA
TGTGCCAGCAGTCAAGGTGGGGGCTGGAGGGAGCAGTACTTC
CASSQGGGWREQYF
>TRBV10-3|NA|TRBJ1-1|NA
TGTGCCATCAGTGGGGGGGCAGAGTCCGGCGTTGCTTTCTTT
CAISGGAESGVAFF
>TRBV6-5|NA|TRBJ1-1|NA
TGTGCCAGCAGCTCAATTGAAGGGAACACTGAAGCTTTCTTT
CASSSIEGNTEAFF
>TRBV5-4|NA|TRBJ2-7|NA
TGTGCCAGCAGCTTGGGGGCACAGGCCTACGAGCAGTACTTC
CASSLGAQAYEQYF
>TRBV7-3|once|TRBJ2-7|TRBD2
TGTGCCAGCAGCTGGGGGAGGGCTCGCCGCTCCGAGCAGTACTTC
CASSWGRARRSEQYF
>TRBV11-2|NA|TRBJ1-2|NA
TGTGCCAGCAGCTTAGATCCTGAGGGGACTGGTGGCTACACCTTC
CASSLDPEGTGGYTF
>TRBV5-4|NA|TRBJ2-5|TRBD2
TGTGCCAGCAGCTTGTTGACTAGCGGGAGGGCCACGGAGACCCAGTACTTC
CASSLLTSGRATETQYF
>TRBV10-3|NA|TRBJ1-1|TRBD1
TGTGCCATCAGCCCGGGACAGGGGCTTACTGAAGCTTTCTTT
CAISPGQGLTEAFF
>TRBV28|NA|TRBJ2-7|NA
TGTGCCAGCAGTTTAGTCAGGGCGGGCTACGAGCAGTACTTC
CASSLVRAGYEQYF
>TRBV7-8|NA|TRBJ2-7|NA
TGTGCCAGCAGCTTAGAACTGGGGCCGTACTACGAGCAGTACTTC
CASSLELGPYYEQYF
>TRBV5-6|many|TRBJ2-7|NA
TGTGCCAGCAGCTTGAATGGGGGGCGCGAGCAGTACTTC
CASSLNGGREQYF
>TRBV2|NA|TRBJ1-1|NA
TGTGCCAGCAGTGGGGAGGGGAACACTGAAGCTTTCTTT
CASSGEGNTEAFF
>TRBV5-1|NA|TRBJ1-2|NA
TGCGCCAGCAGCTTAGTAGGCGCAAAGGCCCGCTATGGCTACACCTTC
CASSLVGAKARYGYTF
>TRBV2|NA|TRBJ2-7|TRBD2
TGTGCCAGCAGGGCAGCGGGAGGGTACGAGCAGTACTTC
CASRAAGGYEQYF
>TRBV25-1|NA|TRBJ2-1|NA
TGTGCCAGCAGTGTCAACAATGAGCAGTTCTTC
CASSVNNEQFF
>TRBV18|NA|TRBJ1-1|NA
TGTGCCAGCTCACCGTCGGGCGCGAGCACTGAAGCTTTCTTT
CASSPSGASTEAFF
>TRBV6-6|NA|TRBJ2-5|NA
TGTGCCAGCAGCCTCGCGGAGACCCAGTACTTC
CASSLAETQYF
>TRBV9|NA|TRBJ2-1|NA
TGTGCCAGCAGCCCCCAACAGGGCCACAGCTCCTACAATGAGCAGTTCTTC
CASSPQQGHSSYNEQFF
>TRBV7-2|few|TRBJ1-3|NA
TGTGCCAGCAGTACCATTGGCAGGGGAAACACCATATATTTT
CASSTIGRGNTIYF
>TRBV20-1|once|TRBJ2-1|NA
TGCAGTGCTAGAGGGTACAATGAGCAGTTCTTC
CSARGYNEQFF
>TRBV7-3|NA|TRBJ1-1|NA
TGTGCCAGCAGCCGAGCAGGGGACACTGAAGCTTTCTTT
CASSRAGDTEAFF
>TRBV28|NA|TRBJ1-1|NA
TGTGCCAGCAGTTTAAACTTCGGGTCAGGGGACACTGAAGCTTTCTTT
CASSLNFGSGDTEAFF
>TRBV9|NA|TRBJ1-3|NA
TGTGCCAGCAGCGTAGACCAGAGGACTGGAAACACCATATATTTT
CASSVDQRTGNTIYF
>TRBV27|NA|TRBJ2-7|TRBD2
TGTGCCAGCAGTTTAGTTCGGTATGGGGGGGCTAGCGGGAGACGGGGCTACGAGCAGTACTTC
CASSLVRYGGASGRRGYEQYF
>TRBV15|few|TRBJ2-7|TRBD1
TGTGCCACCAGCAGAGACCAACAGGGGTACGAGCAGTACTTC
CATSRDQQGYEQYF
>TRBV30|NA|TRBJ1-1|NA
TGTGCCTGGAGTAAACAGACGAACACTGAAGCTTTCTTT
CAWSKQTNTEAFF
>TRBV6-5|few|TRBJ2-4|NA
TGTGCCAGCAGTCGGGGGTCTGCCAAAAACATTCAGTACTTC
CASSRGSAKNIQYF
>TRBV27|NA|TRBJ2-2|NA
TGTGCCAGCAGTTTATTTGCGAACACCGGGGAGCTGTTTTTT
CASSLFANTGELFF
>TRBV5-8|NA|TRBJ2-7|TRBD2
TGTGCCGGCAGCTTGGGACTATTAGAAGGGCAGTACTTC
CAGSLGLLEGQYF
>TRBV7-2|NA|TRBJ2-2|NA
TGTGCCAGCAGCTCAGGACCAGTGGCCGGGGAGCTGTTTTTT
CASSSGPVAGELFF
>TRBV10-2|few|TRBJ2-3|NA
TGCGCCAGCAGTATCGGGCGGGACACAGATACGCAGTATTTT
CASSIGRDTDTQYF
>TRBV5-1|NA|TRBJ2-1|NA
TGCGCCAGCAGTTATGCGAGCTCCTACAATGAGCAGTTCTTC
CASSYASSYNEQFF
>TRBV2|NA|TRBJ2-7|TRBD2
TGTGCCACGAGACCCGGGACTACTCTACGCGAGCAGTACTTC
CATRPGTTLREQYF
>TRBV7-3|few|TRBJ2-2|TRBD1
TGTGCCAGCAGCACCCGGACAGGGGGGAACACCGGGGAGCTGTTTTTT
CASSTRTGGNTGELFF
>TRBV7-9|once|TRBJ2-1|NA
TGTGCCAGCAGCTCGGGATTAGCCAGTTCCTACAATGAGCAGTTCTTC
CASSSGLASSYNEQFF
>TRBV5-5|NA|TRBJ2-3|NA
TGTGCCAGCAGCCAACGAGAGGTAGATACGCAGTATTTT
CASSQREVDTQYF
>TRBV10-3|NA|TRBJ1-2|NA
TGTGCCATCAGAGACACGATGACTAACTATGGCTACACCTTC
CAIRDTMTNYGYTF
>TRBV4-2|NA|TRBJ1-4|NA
TGTGCCAGCAGCCAGATGCTGCAGGGAACAGCCGAAAAACTGTTTTTT
CASSQMLQGTAEKLFF
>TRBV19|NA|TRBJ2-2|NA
TGTGCCAGTAGTACCCAGGCGAACACCGGGGAGCTGTTTTTT
CASSTQANTGELFF
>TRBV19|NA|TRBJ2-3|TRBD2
TGTGCCACCTCCGGGACTAGCGGGACAGATACGCAGTATTTT
CATSGTSGTDTQYF
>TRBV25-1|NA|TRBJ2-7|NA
TGTGCCAGCAGTGAATCCGGATGGACAGCTAACTCCTACGAGCAGTACTTC
CASSESGWTANSYEQYF
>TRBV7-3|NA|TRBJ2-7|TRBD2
TGTGCCAGCAGCTTAAAGGGACTAGAGCCCCACGAGCAGTACTTC
CASSLKGLEPHEQYF
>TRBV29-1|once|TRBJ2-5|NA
TGCAGCGTGGAGGACCGGGCGATACAGAGAGAGACCCAGTACTTC
CSVEDRAIQRETQYF
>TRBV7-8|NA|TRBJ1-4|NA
TGTGCCAGCAGCTTATACCTTAGGGATCCGGGTAATGAAAAACTGTTTTTT
CASSLYLRDPGNEKLFF
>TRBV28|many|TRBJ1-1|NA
TGTGCCAGCAGTTTCGGGGATCGCGACACTGAAGCTTTCTTT
CASSFGDRDTEAFF
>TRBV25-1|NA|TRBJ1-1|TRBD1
TGTGCCAGCAGTGAATGGGGTAGGGGGCGGACTGAAGCTTTCTTT
CASSEWGRGRTEAFF